The 9 T cell receptor beta chains in this list originate from one sample, sequenced in a study of tumor-infiltrating lymphocytes in primary liver carcinoma. Making TCR beta cDNA involved 400 to 600 ng total RNA and a constant-region primer. What produced the TCR beta libraries was three nested multiplex PCR rounds using slightly modified ARM-PCR. The first two PCR rounds, roughly 10 cycles each, used TRBV1-TRBV30 forward primers and a C-beta reverse primer. TCRdb re-called the multiplex PCR reads with MiXCR, one entry per CDR3 protein. The sample has approximately 100,000 distinct CDR3 sequences; around 66% are singletons. It was from roughly 20-30 mg of unsorted bulk tissue that RNA and DNA were co-extracted. The sequencing sample was made of liver tumor tissue from sampling region 2. Subset described: tumor region T2, inferior pole. The receptor set was obtained from a woman in her sixties with primary liver carcinoma and hepatitis B virus infection.

A note on this clonotype: The junction and the germline gene differ at one end; a read error may be behind it. This chain joins TRBV7-8 and TRBJ1-2; D perhaps matches TRBD1 (6 bases). CDR1 is SGHVS and CDR2 is FQNEAQ in the germline V gene. This CDR3 is built from 14 residues. In DNA form, the CDR3 reads TGTGCCTGCAGCTTAAGCCGGGACACCTTCAGCTACACCTTC. Its translation: CACSLSRDTFSYTF.

A word on this clonotype: The junction and the germline gene differ at one end; a read error may be behind it. The V call is TRBV12-3 or TRBV12-4, the J call TRBJ2-7; 7 nucleotides line up with TRBD2. The CDR3 is 12 residues long. DNA for the CDR3: TGCGCCAGCAGCCCGACTAGCCACGAGCAGCACTTC. Its protein product is CASSPTSHEQHF.

CDR3 sequence: CGSSIKGNSNQPQHF. CDR3 nucleotide sequence: TGTGGCAGCAGCATAAAGGGCAATAGCAATCAGCCCCAGCATTTT. The rearrangement joins TRBV21-1 to TRBJ1-5. TRBV21-1 is a known pseudogene. The CDR3 is 15 residues long.

As concerns this clonotype: An end of the junction does not agree with germline; a read error may underlie this. This sequence joins TRBV28 and TRBJ2-7; D is perhaps TRBD2 (6 bases). The germline V gene encodes CDR1 MDHEN and CDR2 SYDVKM. This CDR3 is built from 12 residues. As DNA, the CDR3 is TGTGCCAGAAGTTTAATAGGGAGGGAGCAGTACTTC. Translation gives CARSLIGREQYF.

The rearrangement links TRBV11-2 to TRBJ2-1; D uncertain. CDR1 SGHAT and CDR2 FQNNGV come from the germline V gene. CDR3 length: 15 amino acids. The germline V and J ends were trimmed by 7 bases and 7 bases, with 20 bases remaining between them. The CDR3 bases are TGTGCCAGCACATTAGGAGACACCGCCGGGAATGAGCAGTTCTTC. Translated, it gives CASTLGDTAGNEQFF.

This clonotype was seen ten or more times. This chain uses TRBV6-6 with TRBJ2-1, with no clear D. This CDR3 is 14 amino acids long. The V gene's germline CDR1 is MNHNY and CDR2 SVGAGI (reference sequence). Trimming removed 0 bases from V and 2 bases from J, with 5 bases in between. This chain's CDR3 is CASSYSPTYNEQFF. The CDR3 DNA sequence: TGTGCCAGCAGTTACTCACCGACCTACAATGAGCAGTTCTTC.

Many counts were recorded for this clonotype. The chain uses TRBV6-1 and TRBJ2-1; no clear D. This CDR3 has 15 residues. Germline CDR1 MNHNS, CDR2 SASEGT. The V gene lost 5 bases and the J gene lost 0 bases, with 11 bases spanning the gap. CDR3 protein: CASSKDPNSYNEQFF. The CDR3 coding sequence is TGTGCCAGCAGTAAGGACCCAAACTCCTACAATGAGCAGTTCTTC.

This clonotype occurred a few times. The V call is TRBV24-1, the J call TRBJ2-5; either TRBD1 or TRBD2 may fit D (5 bases each). With 9 bases removed from V and 5 bases from J, the gap between germline ends came to 18 bases. The germline V gene encodes CDR1 KGHDR and CDR2 SFDVKD. The CDR3 sequence is 14 residues long. CDR3 amino acids: CATAGSSPGETQYF. The CDR3 DNA is TGTGCCACCGCAGGGAGCAGTCCTGGGGAGACCCAGTACTTC.

Notes on this clonotype: Because it lacks the conserved phenylalanine or tryptophan at the end, this CDR3 is likely a read error. The V and J genes are TRBV12-3 or TRBV12-4 and TRBJ1-5; TRBD1 agrees at 9 bases. This CDR3 contains 14 residues. CDR3 protein: CASSLGQGNQPQHY. CDR3 nucleotide sequence: TGTGCCAGCAGTTTGGGACAGGGCAATCAACCCCAGCATTAT.